The T cell receptor beta chain under discussion was sequenced for a study of shared clonotypes between healthy human individuals. Donors were healthy HIV-negative adults without recent acute infections or vaccinations. Note on this clone: Its specificity is unknown.

Notes on the study in general: Larger estimated richness was generally recorded for naive subsets relative to memory subsets.

It was roughly 190 ng DNA, some 30,000 T cell genomes, that sorted-subset replicate PCRs used. TCRdb's table, derived via immunoSEQ multiplex PCR, lists solely in-frame clones and lacks some. The profile shows approximately 740,000 clones, about 74% of them singletons. Specimen: memory CD4+ T cells sorted from blood. Indicated subset: CD45RA-negative fraction. The sequence derives from a woman in her 30s in good health.

The CDR3 is CASSFRGTNEKLFF. CDR3 nucleotides: TGTGCCAGCAGTTTCAGGGGAACTAATGAAAAACTGTTTTTT. This chain uses TRBV6-1 with TRBJ1-4; maybe TRBD1 (6 bases). Trimming left V 5 bases short and J 1 base short, with 8 bases between. Per the germline V gene, CDR1 is MNHNS and CDR2 is SASEGT. The CDR3 is made up of 14 amino acids.